This T cell receptor beta chain was recovered during a study of pediatric ulcerative colitis. Notes on the study in general: Rectal repertoires separated controls, mild-moderate and acute severe colitis. Compared with controls, ulcerative colitis showed greater blood-rectum clone sharing. A couple of patients had blood samples with substantially reduced template counts.

Germline V gene lookup returns CDR1 SGHTA and CDR2 FQGTGA. Trimming cost V 2 bases and J 4 bases, with 5 bases left between them. The CDR3 consists of 13 residues. Repertoires were generated with immunoSEQ multiplex PCR, while TCRdb's copy carries only in-frame clones and drops some. The table shows 55,000 to 70,000 clones, with over 80% occurring only once. The blood sample was taken during the colonoscopy visit. On this clone: Its specificity is not known.

Sequences were obtained from blood. The V call is TRBV7-3, the J call TRBJ2-2; D unresolved. The source of this sequence is a boy aged 5-17 years who was a control in a study of pediatric ulcerative colitis. CDR3 in DNA: TGTGCCAGCAGCTTATATGTCACCGGGGAGCTGTTTTTT. Amino acids: CASSLYVTGELFF. The full variable domain, its missing parts supplied by reference TRBV7-3 and TRBJ2-2, is GAGVSQTPSNKVTEKGKYVELRCDPISGHTALYWYRQSLGQGPEFLIYFQGTGAADDSGLPNDRFFAVRPEGSVSTLKIQRTERGDSAVYLCASSLYVTGELFFGEGSRLTVL.